These 10 T cell receptor beta chains share one sample of origin, sequenced in a study of monozygotic twins with inflammatory bowel disease. TCRdb re-called the 5' RACE reads; one entry per CDR3 protein, DNA not given. This sample contains about 150,000 distinct CDR3 sequences. Sequencing was performed on blood. Receptors were obtained from a human donor with ulcerative colitis or Crohn's disease, or a healthy co-twin of an affected twin (not recorded which).

The J gene is TRBJ2-2, the V gene TRBV11-1; the TCRdb D gene call, TRBD1, has no DNA to confirm it. Germline CDR1 is SGHAT and CDR2 is FQDESV (reference sequence). This CDR3 has 15 residues. Here the CDR3 reads CASSSDRGYTGELFF.

The genes are TRBV20-1 and TRBJ1-4; the D call from TCRdb, TRBD1, cannot be confirmed without DNA. The germline gives CDR1 DFQATT, CDR2 SNEGSKA (reference sequence). The CDR3 is made up of 13 amino acids. CDR3 loop: CSAPGHRNEKLFF.

V usage is TRBV7-2 and J usage is TRBJ2-3. CDR3 length: 13 residues. Germline V gene sequence: CDR1 SGHTA, CDR2 FQGNSA. The CDR3 spells CASSLVVTDTQYF. Looking up the rest from reference TRBV7-2 and TRBJ2-3 gives the full variable domain: GAGVSQSPSNKVTEKGKDVELRCDPISGHTALYWYRQSLGQGLEFLIYFQGNSAPDKSGLPSDRFSAERTGGSVSTLTIQRTQQEDSAVYLCASSLVVTDTQYFGPGTRLTVL.

The chain joins TRBV7-3 to TRBJ2-2. CDR1 SGHTA and CDR2 FQGTGA come from the germline V gene. CDR3 length equals 14 residues. CDR3 residues: CASSQETNTGELFF. Full variable domain (rest looked up from reference TRBV7-3 and TRBJ2-2): GAGVSQTPSNKVTEKGKYVELRCDPISGHTALYWYRQSLGQGPEFLIYFQGTGAADDSGLPNDRFFAVRPEGSVSTLKIQRTERGDSAVYLCASSQETNTGELFFGEGSRLTVL.

The chain combines TRBV12-5 with TRBJ2-1. The length of the CDR3 is 16 residues. CDR1 is LGHNT, CDR2 FRNRAP, per germline. CDR3 sequence: CASGLGLPGPYNEQFF.

This rearrangement joins TRBV20-1 to TRBJ2-1; TCRdb's D call of TRBD1 is untestable without DNA. The V gene's germline CDR1 is DFQATT and CDR2 SNEGSKA (reference sequence). The CDR3 loop spans 17 amino acids. The CDR3 sequence: CSARDLGSGPPGNEQFF.

The V gene is TRBV5-1, the J gene TRBJ2-2; the D call of TRBD2 rests on TCRdb alone, since no DNA is present to check it. Germline V gene lookup returns CDR1 SGHRS and CDR2 YFSETQ. CDR3 length equals 17 residues. This chain's CDR3 is CASRTGTSGFNTGELFF. Using reference TRBV5-1 and TRBJ2-2 for the parts outside the CDR3, the full variable domain is KAGVTQTPRYLIKTRGQQVTLSCSPISGHRSVSWYQQTPGQGLQFLFEYFSETQRNKGNFPGRFSGRQFSNSRSEMNVSTLELGDSALYLCASRTGTSGFNTGELFFGEGSRLTVL.

The chain employs TRBV12-3 or TRBV12-4 and TRBJ2-5. This CDR3 comprises 13 residues. CDR3: CASSFGVGETQYF.

The chain carries TRBV24-1 and TRBJ2-1; TCRdb gives TRBD1 as the D gene, but with no DNA this cannot be confirmed. CDR1 and CDR2 (germline): KGHDR, SFDVKD. The CDR3 covers 13 residues. This chain's CDR3 is CATSDEYRNEQFF.

The chain links TRBV20-1 to TRBJ2-1; TCRdb selects TRBD2, and the lack of DNA leaves this call unchecked. Germline V gene lookup returns CDR1 DFQATT and CDR2 SNEGSKA (reference sequence). The CDR3 length is 16 residues. CDR3 loop: CSARVGLARSYNEQFF.